These T cell receptor beta chains were read from a single sample in a study of T cell changes during pregnancy in multiple sclerosis. The assay was immunoSEQ multiplex PCR, and TCRdb's table has in-frame clones only and misses some. The repertoire holds 60,000 or so clones, with around nine tenths as singletons. The sequencing used peripheral blood, collected before pregnancy. The receptor source for this set is a female donor with multiple sclerosis, enrolled in a pregnancy study. Both conserved end residues are part of each CDR3. A D gene is named only where the DNA matches it firmly. Expanded clones get a size class; other rows say once, few or many, or leave the size out.

abundance	v_gene	j_gene	d_gene	CDR3nt	CDR3aa
.	TRBV5-4	TRBJ1-1	TRBD1	TGTGCCAGCAGCCAGTATAAAGTCGACAGGGGCGCTTTCTTT	CASSQYKVDRGAFF
.	TRBV7-2	TRBJ2-7	TRBD2	TGTGCCAGCAGCGAACTAGCGGGGGGGCACTCGAACTTC	CASSELAGGHSNF
.	TRBV6-1	TRBJ2-1	TRBD1	TGTGCCAGCAGTGAAGAAGCAGGGGGCTACAATGAGCAGTTCTTC	CASSEEAGGYNEQFF
.	TRBV9	TRBJ2-1	.	TGTGCCAGCAGCGTAAACCCCCCGGGTAGGAAGCTCCACAATGAGCAGTTCTTC	CASSVNPPGRKLHNEQFF
.	TRBV7-9	TRBJ2-1	TRBD2	TGTGCCAGCAGCCTTCGGGCCTCGGGACTAGCGGGGGGGCTATCTGAGCAGTTCTTC	CASSLRASGLAGGLSEQFF
.	TRBV6-1	TRBJ2-7	.	TGTGCCAGCAGCCTAGGCAAATACGAGCAGTACTTC	CASSLGKYEQYF
.	TRBV6-1	TRBJ2-3	TRBD2	TGTGCCAGCAGTGTAAGCGGGGGAAGCACAGATACGCAGTATTTT	CASSVSGGSTDTQYF
.	TRBV7-2	TRBJ2-5	TRBD2	TGTGCCAGCAGCCCCTTTAGCGGGGGGTTTGCCGGGACCCAGTACTTC	CASSPFSGGFAGTQYF
.	TRBV11-2	TRBJ2-5	TRBD2	TGTGCCAGCAGCTCGAAGCCCCTAGCGGGGGAGACCCAGTACTTC	CASSSKPLAGETQYF
.	TRBV5-6	TRBJ2-5	.	TGTGCCAGCACCCTCGAAAAGCGGGTGTTGGAGACCCAGTACTTC	CASTLEKRVLETQYF
.	TRBV5-6	TRBJ1-2	TRBD1	TGTGCCAGCAGCAGGGACAGAAACTATGGCTACACCTTC	CASSRDRNYGYTF
.	TRBV5-1	TRBJ1-2	TRBD1	TGCGCCAGCAGCTTGGAAGGACAGGGCGTCTATGGCTACACCTTC	CASSLEGQGVYGYTF
.	TRBV7-6	TRBJ1-4	.	TGTGCCAGCAGCTTAATGGCGGAGAATGAAAAACTGTTTTTT	CASSLMAENEKLFF
.	TRBV15	TRBJ1-2	.	TGTGCCACCAGCAGAGATCTTTCTATCCGTCGGGCGGGCTATGGCTACACCTTC	CATSRDLSIRRAGYGYTF
.	TRBV2	TRBJ1-2	TRBD1	TGTGCCAGCAGGGGGACAGCTTCTCATGGCTACACCTTC	CASRGTASHGYTF
.	TRBV27	TRBJ1-1	.	TGTGCCAGCAGTTTGACGTTGGGCAGACTGAACACTGAAGCTTTCTTT	CASSLTLGRLNTEAFF
once	TRBV7-9	TRBJ1-5	.	TGTGCCAGCAGCTTAATGTCAGGTCAGCCCCAGCATTTT	CASSLMSGQPQHF
.	TRBV18	TRBJ2-3	.	TGTGCCAGCTCACCGACCTCGGACAGGGAGGGCGATACGCAGTATTTT	CASSPTSDREGDTQYF
.	TRBV11-2	TRBJ2-7	.	TGTGCCAGCAGCCGGGAACTCTACGAGCAGTACTTC	CASSRELYEQYF
.	TRBV27	TRBJ1-2	TRBD1	TGTGCCAGCAGTTTTAGGACAGGGTCTGGCTACACCTTC	CASSFRTGSGYTF
.	TRBV7-2	TRBJ2-7	.	TGTGCCAGCAGCTTAGGGGGGCAGCGCGAGCAGTACTTC	CASSLGGQREQYF
.	TRBV28	TRBJ1-5	TRBD1	TGTGCCAGCAGGCTTCCACAGGGGACGCAGCAGCCCCAGCATTTT	CASRLPQGTQQPQHF
.	TRBV5-1	TRBJ2-3	TRBD2	TGCGCCAGCAGCGCCTTAGCGGGGGCCGGCACAGATACGCAGTATTTT	CASSALAGAGTDTQYF
.	TRBV19	TRBJ1-1	TRBD1	TGTGCCAGTCGCATAGGGGGGACAGGACCGAACACTGAAGCTTTCTTT	CASRIGGTGPNTEAFF
.	TRBV4-3	TRBJ1-1	.	TGCGCCAGCACCCGCGGGGTCAGGGAGAACACTGAAGCTTTCTTT	CASTRGVRENTEAFF
.	TRBV29-1	TRBJ1-2	.	TGCAGCGTTGACCGGACAGTTTATGGCTACACCTTC	CSVDRTVYGYTF
.	TRBV5-8	TRBJ1-2	.	TGTGCCAGCGAGATTGACAGTCGAATTCCTTATGGCTACACCTTC	CASEIDSRIPYGYTF
.	TRBV28	TRBJ1-2	TRBD1	TGTGCCAGCAGTTTGACAGGGCTTTGGAACTATGGCTACACCTTC	CASSLTGLWNYGYTF
.	TRBV5-5	TRBJ2-5	TRBD2	TGTGCCAGCAGCTTGGTCGGGACTAGCCCCCAAGAGACCCAGTACTTC	CASSLVGTSPQETQYF
.	TRBV9	TRBJ2-2	TRBD1	TGTGCCAGCAGCGTAGCCGGACAGGGTCTAGCCGGGGAGCTGTTTTTT	CASSVAGQGLAGELFF
.	TRBV21-1	TRBJ2-7	.	TGTGCCAGCAGTCCCCGTGGGACTCAAGGGACGTCCTACGAGCAGTACTTC	CASSPRGTQGTSYEQYF
.	TRBV11-2	TRBJ2-7	.	TGTGCCAGCAGCTTAGTCTTCACAGGTGCCTACGAGCAGTACTTC	CASSLVFTGAYEQYF